This TCR beta chain was found in a study of CD8 T cells in Susac syndrome. Trimming left V 5 bases short and J 5 bases short, with 13 bases between. The CDR3 is 14 residues long. Germline assignment: CDR1 SEHNR and CDR2 FQNEAQ (reference sequence). Random-hexamer reverse transcription was applied to about 0.5 to 1 ug RNA. TCRdb ran MiXCR on the immunoSEQ multiplex PCR reads and lists one entry per CDR3 protein. This sample has 150,000 to 160,000 distinct CDR3 sequences, with less than 97% found just once. The V call is TRBV7-9, the J call TRBJ2-1; D perhaps matches TRBD2 (6 bases). This TCR was recovered from a human donor with multiple sclerosis. The material sequenced was CD8+ T cells from PBMCs. The chain's CDR3 is CASSRGGGDNEQFF. The CDR3 DNA sequence: TGTGCCAGCAGCCGAGGTGGAGGGGACAATGAGCAGTTCTTC.